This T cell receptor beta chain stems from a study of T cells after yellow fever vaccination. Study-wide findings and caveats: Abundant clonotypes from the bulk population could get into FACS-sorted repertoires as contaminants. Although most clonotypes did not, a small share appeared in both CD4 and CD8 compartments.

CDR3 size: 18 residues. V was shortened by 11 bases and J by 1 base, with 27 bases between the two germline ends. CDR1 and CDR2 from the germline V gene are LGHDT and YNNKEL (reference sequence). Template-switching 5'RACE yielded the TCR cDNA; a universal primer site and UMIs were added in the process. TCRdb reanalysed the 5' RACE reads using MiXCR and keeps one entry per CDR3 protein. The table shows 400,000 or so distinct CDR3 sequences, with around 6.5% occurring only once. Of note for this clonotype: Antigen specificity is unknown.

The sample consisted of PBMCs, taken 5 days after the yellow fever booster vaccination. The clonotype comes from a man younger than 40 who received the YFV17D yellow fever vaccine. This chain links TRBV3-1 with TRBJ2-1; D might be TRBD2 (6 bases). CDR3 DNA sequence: TGTGCCTTCTGTTTACTCGCTTGGGAGGAGTATTCCTACAATGAGCAGTTCTTC. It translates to CAFCLLAWEEYSYNEQFF.